The 7 T cell receptor beta chains in this list originate from one sample, sequenced in a study of blood T cells in healthy people across ages. A J-beta primer mix and a sample-barcoded 5' primer were used in a second PCR of about 7 to 12 cycles. Each CDR3 protein is one row after TCRdb ran MiXCR on the 5' RACE reads. The sample carries 1.5 million to 2 million distinct CDR3 sequences, roughly 27% recorded once. The sequenced material came from blood. The receptors were sampled from a woman in her 30s in good health.

The rearrangement uses TRBV7-9 and TRBJ2-4, with D possibly being TRBD1 (6 bases). The J call may be in error: the DNA end matches TRBJ2-5 better. The CDR3 has 15 residues. Germline CDR1 SEHNR, CDR2 FQNEAQ (reference sequence). CDR3 DNA: TGTGCCAGTGGTACTTCCGGGACATTGAAAGAGACCCAGTACTTC. Protein sequence: CASGTSGTLKETQYF.

Regarding this clonotype: A much larger clone lies a single base off, so this may be a read error. This rearrangement joins TRBV7-9 to TRBJ2-5; 9 bases map to TRBD1. The end of the DNA aligns better with TRBJ2-1, so the J call may be wrong. The germline CDR1 and CDR2 sequences are SEHNR and FQNEAQ (reference sequence). The CDR3 length is 16 residues. Here the CDR3 DNA reads TGTGCCAGCAGCAAACAGGGGGCGTTAACGGGAGAGACCCAGTTCTTC. Its translation: CASSKQGALTGETQFF.

This clonotype was observed a handful of times. The chain joins TRBV3-1 to TRBJ2-4; D not resolved. The V and J ends lost 3 bases and 5 bases respectively, with 20 bases between them. Germline values: CDR1 LGHDT, CDR2 YNNKEL (reference sequence). The CDR3 runs 17 residues. In DNA form, the CDR3 reads TGTGCCAGCAGCCAGCGGTTGGGGTCGGTTAACCAAAACATTCAGTACTTC. This gives the protein CASSQRLGSVNQNIQYF.

The J gene is TRBJ2-1, the V gene TRBV9; D is perhaps TRBD2 (6 bases). The CDR3 sequence is 16 residues long. V was clipped by 0 bases and J by 4 bases, with 14 bases between them. Germline values: CDR1 SGDLS, CDR2 YYNGEE. The DNA of the CDR3 is TGTGCCAGCAGCGTAGCGGTCGGGAGTAGTTACAATGAGCAGTTCTTC. Protein product: CASSVAVGSSYNEQFF.

This chain connects TRBV29-1 to TRBJ1-1, with 8 positions matching TRBD1. CDR3 length: 14 residues. Germline values: CDR1 SQVTM, CDR2 ANQGSEA. The ends lost 7 bases at V and 1 base at J; junction bases unmatched: 8. Here the CDR3 reads CSARTGFANTEAFF. As DNA, the CDR3 is TGCAGCGCCCGGACAGGGTTCGCGAACACTGAAGCTTTCTTT.

A few counts support this clonotype. The V and J genes are TRBV28 and TRBJ2-7, with D maybe TRBD2 (6 bases). The CDR3 has 12 residues. V shed 5 bases and J shed 3 bases, with 8 bases lying between them. Germline V CDR1 and CDR2: MDHEN, SYDVKM. DNA of the CDR3: TGTGCCAGCAGTGGGACTTACTACGAGCAGTACTTC. It encodes CASSGTYYEQYF.

The chain uses TRBV6-5 and TRBJ2-3, with 9 bases fitting TRBD2. Germline trimming cut 2 bases from V and 2 bases from J; bases unmatched to any gene: 8. Germline loops: CDR1 MNHEY, CDR2 SVGAGI. CDR3 length: 17 residues. Here the CDR3 reads CASSYTSLAGYTDTQYF. The CDR3 coding sequence is TGTGCCAGCAGTTACACCTCCCTAGCGGGGTACACAGATACGCAGTATTTT.